The next 32 T cell receptor beta chains were all read from a single sample in a study of blood T cells in healthy people across ages. Primed by a sample-barcoded 5' primer and a J-beta primer mix, a second PCR proceeded for 7 to 11 cycles. TCRdb processed the 5' RACE reads anew with MiXCR; each CDR3 protein has one entry. The table lists roughly 1,800,000 distinct CDR3 sequences, just under 50% of them singletons, with 2% to 2.5% in the top ten. Sequences were obtained from blood. Source of these receptors: a woman aged 40 to 49 in good health.

J is TRBJ2-7 and V is TRBV7-9; D is undetermined. The germline CDR1 and CDR2 sequences are SEHNR and FQNEAQ (reference sequence). Trimming stripped 2 bases from V and 5 bases from J, with 10 bases between. The CDR3 runs 13 residues. DNA of the CDR3: TGTGCCAGCAGCTTACCAGGTTATGACGAGCAGTACTTC. Protein product: CASSLPGYDEQYF.

This CDR3 is CSAGGDGGYTF. The CDR3 DNA reads as TGCAGTGCTGGGGGGGATGGCGGCTACACCTTC. This rearrangement joins TRBV20-1 to TRBJ1-2; tentative D call: TRBD1 (5 bases). The CDR3 is 11 amino acids. Germline V gives CDR1 DFQATT, CDR2 SNEGSKA (reference sequence). V was pared by 5 bases and J by 8 bases, with 12 bases between.

The rearrangement joins TRBV29-1 to TRBJ1-2; no firm D call. With 0 bases removed from V and 5 bases from J, the gap between germline ends came to 13 bases. This CDR3 spans 14 amino acids. The V gene's germline CDR1 is SQVTM and CDR2 ANQGSEA. The CDR3 protein is CSVEETLSGYGYTF. DNA for the CDR3: TGCAGCGTTGAAGAGACTCTAAGTGGGTATGGCTACACCTTC.

This clonotype was observed a handful of times. The chain is built from TRBV29-1 and TRBJ1-2; D remains ambiguous. The length of the CDR3 is 14 residues. Trimming removed 1 base at V and 2 bases at J, with 11 bases between. The germline CDR1 and CDR2 sequences are SQVTM and ANQGSEA. CDR3: CSVEVPDSNYGYTF. DNA for the CDR3: TGCAGCGTTGAAGTTCCGGACTCGAACTATGGCTACACCTTC.

The chain couples TRBV27 to TRBJ2-7; perhaps TRBD2 as D (7 bases). The germline V and J ends were trimmed by 0 bases and 0 bases, with 12 bases remaining between them. Germline assignment: CDR1 MNHEY and CDR2 SMNVEV (reference sequence). The CDR3 spans 16 residues. The CDR3 DNA reads TGTGCCAGCAGTTTATCGGCGGGGGCTTACTCCTACGAGCAGTACTTC. Protein product: CASSLSAGAYSYEQYF.

This clonotype was observed a few times. V gene TRBV24-1 combines with J gene TRBJ2-5, with D possibly being TRBD1 (5 bases). Deletions cut 11 bases from V and 4 bases from J, with 13 bases between. The CDR3 runs to 12 residues. In germline, CDR1 is KGHDR, CDR2 SFDVKD. The CDR3 loop reads CAIQGNSETQYF. CDR3 bases: TGTGCCATCCAGGGAAACTCAGAGACCCAGTACTTC.

V usage is TRBV20-1 and J usage is TRBJ2-2; no definite D call. CDR1 is DFQATT and CDR2 is SNEGSKA in the germline V gene (reference sequence). Trimming took off 3 bases at V and 7 bases at J, with 3 bases between the two ends. CDR3 length equals 10 residues. The CDR3 DNA follows: TGCAGTGCTAGGTTCGGGGAGCTGTTTTTT. This codes for CSARFGELFF.

This clonotype was detected only a few times. V is TRBV4-3 and J is TRBJ2-1; 10 bases are shared with TRBD2. Germline V gene data show CDR1 as LGHNA and CDR2 as YSLEER. This CDR3 contains 17 residues. With 1 base clipped from V and 2 bases from J, the junction kept 5 bases outside the gene matches. The CDR3 coding sequence is TGCGCCAGCAGCCAAGGGACTAGCGGCCTACCCTACAATGAGCAGTTCTTC. Residues: CASSQGTSGLPYNEQFF.

There are many counts of this clonotype. The chain recombines TRBV7-2 with TRBJ2-7, with 10 bases fitting TRBD2. The J segment lost 0 bases and the V segment lost 5 bases, leaving 4 bases of the junction unmatched. Germline V CDR1 and CDR2: SGHTA, FQGNSA. The CDR3 runs to 15 residues. This CDR3 reads CASSPTSGVSYEQYF. CDR3 DNA: TGTGCCAGCAGCCCTACTAGCGGGGTCTCCTACGAGCAGTACTTC.

This clonotype came up a few times. The chain is built from TRBV28 and TRBJ2-5; no firm D call. Germline V CDR1 and CDR2: MDHEN, SYDVKM. This CDR3 region has 13 residues. Trimming shortened V by 7 bases and J by 3 bases, and 12 bases separated the two germline ends. CDR3 amino acids: CASTNSGEETQYF. In DNA, the CDR3 is TGTGCCAGCACCAATAGTGGGGAAGAGACCCAGTACTTC.

J is TRBJ2-5 and V is TRBV28, with D perhaps TRBD2 (5 bases). V lost 8 bases and J lost 11, with 33 bases in between. CDR1 MDHEN and CDR2 SYDVKM come from the germline V gene. The CDR3 runs to 17 residues. CDR3 amino acids: CASHNNPLEQFWWEQYF. CDR3 DNA: TGTGCCAGCCATAACAACCCTTTGGAACAGTTCTGGTGGGAGCAGTACTTC.

This clonotype was recorded a few times. The V and J genes are TRBV28 and TRBJ2-7; D might be TRBD1 (5 bases). CDR3 length: 12 residues. The V gene's germline CDR1 is MDHEN and CDR2 SYDVKM. Trimming took 10 bases from V and 0 from J, leaving 10 bases between them. In DNA, the CDR3 is TGTGCCACCGTAGACAGCTCCTACGAGCAGTACTTC. This gives the protein CATVDSSYEQYF.

The chain is built from TRBV6-5 and TRBJ1-2; D remains unclear. Between the trimmed V and J ends, which lost 0 bases and 2 bases, there was a span of 10 bases. CDR1 and CDR2 from the germline V gene are MNHEY and SVGAGI. The CDR3 consists of 15 residues. CDR3 region: CASSYSPNPNYGYTF. The CDR3, as DNA: TGTGCCAGCAGTTACTCGCCCAACCCAAACTATGGCTACACCTTC.

As regards this clonotype: One end of the junction fails to match germline, which may point to a read error. The chain carries TRBV18 and TRBJ2-7; D is unclear. The germline V gene encodes CDR1 KGHSH and CDR2 LQKENI. The CDR3 totals 12 residues. CDR3 amino acids: CAGSSLIYEQYF. The CDR3 coding sequence is TGTGCCGGCTCCTCGCTAATCTACGAGCAGTACTTC.

V and J are TRBV15 and TRBJ1-1; no definite D call. This CDR3 comprises 13 residues. The germline V gene encodes CDR1 LNHNV and CDR2 YYDKDF (reference sequence). Trimming cost V 3 bases and J 4 bases, with 9 bases left between them. The CDR3 bases are TGTGCCACCAGCAGGGGTTTGGTCACTGAAGCTTTCTTT. The encoded protein is CATSRGLVTEAFF.

The rearrangement links TRBV6-5 to TRBJ1-1; no firm D call. The V end lost 1 base, the J end lost 1 base, and 7 bases lay between the germline ends. Germline V gene sequence: CDR1 MNHEY, CDR2 SVGAGI. This CDR3 spans 14 amino acids. As DNA, the CDR3 is TGTGCCAGCAGTTACTATAAGTCGAACACTGAAGCTTTCTTT. Translated: CASSYYKSNTEAFF.

This clonotype was seen a handful of times. V is TRBV28 and J is TRBJ2-7; D uncertain. The V gene's germline CDR1 is MDHEN and CDR2 SYDVKM. With 2 bases removed from V and 3 bases from J, the gap between germline ends came to 8 bases. There are 13 residues in the CDR3. The CDR3 region has the DNA TGTGCCAGCAGTTTACGTCCATTCTACGAGCAGTACTTC. It codes for CASSLRPFYEQYF.

Only a few counts were recorded for this clonotype. This chain uses TRBV15 with TRBJ1-2, with a possible D match to TRBD1 (5 bases). V lost 8 bases and J 1 base, leaving 11 bases between the germline ends. There are 13 residues in the CDR3. Germline CDR1 LNHNV, CDR2 YYDKDF (reference sequence). DNA for the CDR3: TGTGCCACCGCAGGGATCGGTAACTATGGCTACACCTTC. Its protein product is CATAGIGNYGYTF.

The rearrangement links TRBV6-1 to TRBJ1-5; 8 bases are a match to TRBD1. V was clipped by 5 bases and J by 0 bases; unmatched bases: 12. Per germline, CDR1 MNHNS and CDR2 SASEGT. This CDR3 region has 18 residues. For the CDR3, the DNA is TGTGCCAGCAGTCGCCAACCCAACAGGGGGGGTAGCAATCAGCCCCAGCATTTT. As protein: CASSRQPNRGGSNQPQHF.

Only one count was recorded for this clonotype. The J gene is TRBJ2-7, the V gene TRBV20-1, with D possibly matching TRBD1 (6 bases). Germline CDR1 reads DFQATT; CDR2 reads SNEGSKA (reference sequence). The V end was cut by 3 bases, the J end by 0 bases, with 18 bases between. CDR3 length: 16 amino acids. CDR3 sequence reads: CSASFYLETGSYEQYF. CDR3 nucleotide sequence: TGCAGTGCTAGCTTTTATCTCGAGACAGGCTCCTACGAGCAGTACTTC.

The chain couples TRBV3-1 to TRBJ1-1, with a possible D match to TRBD1 (6 bases). Germline lookup yields CDR1 LGHDT and CDR2 YNNKEL (reference sequence). The CDR3 is 16 amino acids. Trimming pared 1 base from V and 3 bases from J, leaving 15 bases between. CDR3 DNA: TGTGCCAGCAGCCAAGCTCCACAGGGCGGAGACACTGAAGCTTTCTTT. It translates to CASSQAPQGGDTEAFF.

The chain joins TRBV27 to TRBJ2-7, with a possible D match to TRBD2 (5 bases). The J call may be wrong; the DNA end is better matched by TRBJ2-5. The CDR3 covers 14 residues. Germline V gives CDR1 MNHEY, CDR2 SMNVEV (reference sequence). The CDR3 DNA follows: TGTGCCAGCAGTGGAGCCCTCCGCGGGGAGACCCAGTACTTC. Translation gives CASSGALRGETQYF.

V gene TRBV4-3 combines with J gene TRBJ1-2; the D gene is possibly TRBD1 (6 bases). Deletions cut 4 bases from V and 8 bases from J, with 20 bases between. The CDR3 is made up of 15 amino acids. Germline V gives CDR1 LGHNA, CDR2 YSLEER. The CDR3 DNA is TGCGCCAGCAGCCCTACCGGGGTGGGGGGCGAGGGCTACACCTTC. This gives the protein CASSPTGVGGEGYTF.

The chain carries TRBV27 and TRBJ1-5; TRBD1 matches at 7 bases. V trimming: 7 bases; J trimming: 7 bases; junction bases outside the gene matches: 7. Germline assignment: CDR1 MNHEY and CDR2 SMNVEV (reference sequence). The CDR3 spans 13 residues. CDR3 in DNA: TGTGCCAGCAACCGGGACAGCGGGCAGCCCCAGCATTTT. Translation gives CASNRDSGQPQHF.

The chain links TRBV6-6 to TRBJ1-2; D might be TRBD1 (6 bases). The V gene's germline CDR1 is MNHNY and CDR2 SVGAGI (reference sequence). The CDR3 contains 13 residues. Trimming cost V 8 bases and J 4 bases, with 14 bases left between them. In nucleotides, the CDR3 is TGTGCCAGCGGAACAGGGAACTCCTATGGCTACACCTTC. Its protein is CASGTGNSYGYTF.

The rearrangement uses TRBV20-1 and TRBJ1-2; TRBD1 aligns across 8 bases. Germline values: CDR1 DFQATT, CDR2 SNEGSKA (reference sequence). CDR3 length: 16 amino acids. With V trimmed by 1 base and J by 5 bases, 12 bases remained unmatched. CDR3 bases: TGCAGTGCTAGAGCAGATGGGACAGGTTTTGGTTATGGCTACACCTTC. This gives the protein CSARADGTGFGYGYTF.

This chain's CDR3 is CASSPTSGENQETQYF. DNA for the CDR3: TGTGCCAGCAGTCCTACTAGCGGGGAAAACCAAGAGACCCAGTACTTC. The chain recombines TRBV12-3 or TRBV12-4 with TRBJ2-5; 10 bases are shared with TRBD2. There are 16 residues in the CDR3. V lost 5 bases, J lost 0 bases, and 6 bases stayed unmatched.

J is TRBJ1-6 and V is TRBV5-1; 8 bases match TRBD1. J gave up 6 bases and V 4 bases, and 6 bases lay outside the gene matches. Germline V gives CDR1 SGHRS, CDR2 YFSETQ. This CDR3 is 15 amino acids long. The CDR3 DNA sequence: TGCGCCAGCAGCGAAGGACAGGGTGGTAATTCACCCCTCCACTTT. This encodes CASSEGQGGNSPLHF.

This sequence joins TRBV11-2 and TRBJ2-5, with TRBD1 identical over 8 bases. The closer fit of TRBJ2-7 to the DNA end suggests the J call may be wrong. Germline V gives CDR1 SGHAT, CDR2 FQNNGV. The CDR3 loop spans 16 amino acids. The DNA for the CDR3 is TGTGCCAGCAGCTTAGAGGAGAGGGACAGGACTTCCGAGCAGTACTTC. Encoded protein: CASSLEERDRTSEQYF.

This clonotype was seen only once. The chain carries TRBV5-1 and TRBJ2-4; either TRBD1 or TRBD2 may fit D (7 bases each). The J call may not be correct, given that the DNA end is closer to TRBJ2-7. Germline CDR1 is SGHRS and CDR2 is YFSETQ. CDR3 length: 14 residues. The CDR3 loop is CASGRGGISYEQYF. In DNA form, the CDR3 reads TGCGCCAGCGGCAGGGGGGGGATCTCCTACGAGCAGTACTTC.

The chain combines TRBV29-1 with TRBJ2-7; 7 bases agree with TRBD1. The germline V gene encodes CDR1 SQVTM and CDR2 ANQGSEA. J lost 5 bases, V lost 2 bases, and 9 bases had no gene match. The CDR3 spans 14 residues. The CDR3 here is CSVEIPRTGHEQYF. CDR3 sequence (DNA): TGCAGCGTTGAAATTCCCAGGACAGGCCACGAGCAGTACTTC.

The chain recombines TRBV6-6 with TRBJ2-1, with D perhaps TRBD1 (5 bases). Germline V gene data show CDR1 as MNHNY and CDR2 as SVGAGI (reference sequence). The CDR3 totals 15 residues. V lost 6 bases to trimming and J lost 3 bases, with 15 bases between them. The CDR3 DNA reads TGTGCCAGCAGCCCCCTACAGGAGCTCTACAATGAGCAGTTCTTC. Its protein is CASSPLQELYNEQFF.